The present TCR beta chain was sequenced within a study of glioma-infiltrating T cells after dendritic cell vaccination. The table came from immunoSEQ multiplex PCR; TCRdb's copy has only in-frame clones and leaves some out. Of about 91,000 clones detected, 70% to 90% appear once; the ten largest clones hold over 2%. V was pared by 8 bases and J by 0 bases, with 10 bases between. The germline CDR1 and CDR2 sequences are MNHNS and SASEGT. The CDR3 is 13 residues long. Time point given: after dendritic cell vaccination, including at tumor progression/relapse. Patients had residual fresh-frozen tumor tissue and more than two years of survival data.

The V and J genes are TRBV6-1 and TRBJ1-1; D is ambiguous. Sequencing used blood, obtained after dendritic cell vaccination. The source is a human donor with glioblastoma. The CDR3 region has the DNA TGTGCCAGCTCGGAAGGAGTGAACACTGAAGCTTTCTTT. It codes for CASSEGVNTEAFF.